The clone carrying this TCR beta chain was seen repeatedly, ten times or more. Its specificity is unknown. This record belongs to a study of neurological immune-mediated disorders. Whole-study findings and limits: While HTLV-1-associated myelopathy showed the greatest TCR clonal expansion, multiple sclerosis showed the least, falling below healthy controls.

Time point described: longitudinal time-point 1 (baseline). A total of 2 million PBMCs stored at -80 degrees C provided the unsorted libraries. Synthesis of cDNA was accomplished via 5'RACE employing 10-nucleotide random UMIs. TCRdb ran MiXCR on the 5' RACE reads and lists one entry per CDR3 protein. Here the sample spans tens of thousands of distinct CDR3 sequences, about 10% being singletons. Between the trimmed V and J ends, which lost 6 bases and 4 bases, there was a span of 4 bases. The CDR3 consists of 11 residues. Germline CDR1 SNHLY, CDR2 FYNNEI. The sequencing input was PBMCs. This chain joins TRBV2 and TRBJ2-1; D remains ambiguous. The source is a male donor with HTLV-1-associated myelopathy (HAM/TSP). CDR3 loop: CASRSYNEQFF. CDR3 nucleotide sequence: TGTGCCAGCAGAAGTTACAATGAGCAGTTCTTC.